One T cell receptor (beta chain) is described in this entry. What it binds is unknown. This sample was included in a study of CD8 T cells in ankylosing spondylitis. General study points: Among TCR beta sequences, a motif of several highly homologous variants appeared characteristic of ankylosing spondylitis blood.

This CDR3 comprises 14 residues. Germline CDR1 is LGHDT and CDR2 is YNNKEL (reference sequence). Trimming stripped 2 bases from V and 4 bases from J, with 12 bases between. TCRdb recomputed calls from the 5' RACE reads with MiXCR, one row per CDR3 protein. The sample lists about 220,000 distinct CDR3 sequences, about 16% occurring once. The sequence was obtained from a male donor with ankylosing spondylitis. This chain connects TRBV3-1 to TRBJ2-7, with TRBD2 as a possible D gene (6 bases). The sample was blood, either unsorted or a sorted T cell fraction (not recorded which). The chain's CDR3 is CASSQRDFKYEQYF. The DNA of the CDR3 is TGTGCCAGCAGCCAACGGGACTTTAAGTACGAGCAGTACTTC.